Sequencing of this TCR beta chain was carried out in a study of shared clonotypes between healthy human individuals. Trimming left V 4 bases short and J 3 bases short, with 19 bases between. This CDR3 has 16 residues. Source study methods: From ImmunoSEQ came sequences covering only the junction and carrying no quality scores, so filtering differed. Profiled with immunoSEQ multiplex PCR; TCRdb holds only in-frame clones, not every one. V and J calls and clone size are copied from that table; D and trimming were computed from the DNA. The sample records under 2,000,000 clones, roughly 94% being singletons. CD8 cells classed as naive were CD45RO-negative and positively selected for CCR7, excluding terminally differentiated effector memory CD45RA+ cells. Adult donors, all healthy and HIV-negative, had no recent acute infections or vaccinations.

This clonotype originated in a man younger than 35 in good health. This sequence joins TRBV23-1 and TRBJ2-7, with D perhaps assigned TRBD1 or TRBD2 (5 bases each). TRBV23-1 is reported as an ORF; its role is uncertain. The sequencing input was naive CD8+ T cells sorted from blood. CDR3 loop: CASSRRYGASFYEQYF. Written as DNA, the CDR3 is TGCGCCAGCAGTCGACGATACGGGGCCTCGTTCTACGAGCAGTACTTC.